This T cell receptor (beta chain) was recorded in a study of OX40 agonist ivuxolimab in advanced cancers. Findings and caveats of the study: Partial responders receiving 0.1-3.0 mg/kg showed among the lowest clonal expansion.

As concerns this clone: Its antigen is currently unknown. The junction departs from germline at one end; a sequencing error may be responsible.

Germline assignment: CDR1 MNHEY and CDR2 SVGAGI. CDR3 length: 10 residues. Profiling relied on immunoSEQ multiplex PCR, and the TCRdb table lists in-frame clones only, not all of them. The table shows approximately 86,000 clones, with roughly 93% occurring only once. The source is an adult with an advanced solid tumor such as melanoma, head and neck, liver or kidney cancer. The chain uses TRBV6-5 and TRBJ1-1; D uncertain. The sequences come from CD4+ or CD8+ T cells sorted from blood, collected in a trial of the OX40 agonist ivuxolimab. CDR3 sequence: CASSDTEAFF. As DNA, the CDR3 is TGTGCCAGCAGTGACACGGAAGCTTTCTTT.